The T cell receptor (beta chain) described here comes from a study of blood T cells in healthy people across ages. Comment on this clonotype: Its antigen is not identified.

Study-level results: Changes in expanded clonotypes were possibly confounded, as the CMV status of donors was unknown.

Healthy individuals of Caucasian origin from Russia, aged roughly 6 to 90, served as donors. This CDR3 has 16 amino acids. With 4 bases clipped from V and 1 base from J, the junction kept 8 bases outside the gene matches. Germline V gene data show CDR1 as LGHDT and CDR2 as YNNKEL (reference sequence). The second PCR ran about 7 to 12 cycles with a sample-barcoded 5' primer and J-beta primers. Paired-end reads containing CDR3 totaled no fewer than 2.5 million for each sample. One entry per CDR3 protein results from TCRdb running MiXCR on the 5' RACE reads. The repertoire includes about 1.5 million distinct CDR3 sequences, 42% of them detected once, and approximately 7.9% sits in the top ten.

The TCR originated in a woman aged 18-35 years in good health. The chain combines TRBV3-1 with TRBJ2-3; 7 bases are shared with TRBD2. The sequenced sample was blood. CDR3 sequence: CASSRITSDRTDTQYF. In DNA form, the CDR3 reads TGTGCCAGCAGCCGGATTACTAGCGACCGCACAGATACGCAGTATTTT.